This T cell receptor beta chain was sequenced for a study of cytomegalovirus exposure and HLA in healthy donors. Study conclusions and caveats: With high specificity and sensitivity, the classifier reportedly diagnosed cytomegalovirus status. V- and J-gene trimming of TCR beta was linked (in a later analysis) to a missense DCLRE1C variant. In vitro testing confirmed a few CMV-associated chains as specific for CMV antigens. Analysis performed later found roughly 17,000 TCR beta sequences associated with HLA alleles at 0.05 false discovery rate.

Use of 60 Vbeta and 13 Jbeta primers characterized the PCR. Measured with immunoSEQ multiplex PCR; TCRdb has only the in-frame clones, and not every one. The specimen's table records over 110,000 clones. Comment on this clone: Its antigen is still unknown.

Germline V gene sequence: CDR1 MNHEY, CDR2 SVGAGI. The length of the CDR3 is 16 residues. With 2 bases clipped from V and 4 bases from J, the junction kept 10 bases outside the gene matches. This receptor was taken from a male donor in good health and CMV-seronegative. The chain combines TRBV6-5 with TRBJ2-7; TRBD2 agrees at 8 bases. The sequenced sample consisted of PBMCs. CDR3 bases: TGTGCCAGCAGTTACACGCGAAGCGGGGGACCTTACGAGCAGTACTTC. As protein: CASSYTRSGGPYEQYF.